This TCR beta chain originates from a study of blood T cell repertoires in COVID-19. Germline V gene sequence: CDR1 SNHLY, CDR2 FYNNEI. The ends lost 10 bases at V and 0 bases at J; junction bases unmatched: 4. This CDR3 contains 14 residues. This table comes from immunoSEQ multiplex PCR, and its TCRdb copy is limited to in-frame clones, with some not included. The repertoire holds 200,000 to 300,000 clones, with approximately 92% as singletons. The TCR originated in a person under 35 with COVID-19, enrolled during active disease. Sequencing was done on a sample of peripheral blood. The chain couples TRBV2 to TRBJ2-4; 9 bases line up with TRBD1. The CDR3 sequence: CATTGGAAKNIQYF. DNA of the CDR3: TGTGCCACCACAGGGGGCGCAGCCAAAAACATTCAGTACTTC. The entire variable domain, with the rest obtained from reference TRBV2 and TRBJ2-4, is as follows: EPEVTQTPSHQVTQMGQEVILRCVPISNHLYFYWYRQILGQKVEFLVSFYNNEISEKSEIFDDQFSVERPDGSNFTLKIRSTKLEDSAMYFCATTGGAAKNIQYFGAGTRLSVL.